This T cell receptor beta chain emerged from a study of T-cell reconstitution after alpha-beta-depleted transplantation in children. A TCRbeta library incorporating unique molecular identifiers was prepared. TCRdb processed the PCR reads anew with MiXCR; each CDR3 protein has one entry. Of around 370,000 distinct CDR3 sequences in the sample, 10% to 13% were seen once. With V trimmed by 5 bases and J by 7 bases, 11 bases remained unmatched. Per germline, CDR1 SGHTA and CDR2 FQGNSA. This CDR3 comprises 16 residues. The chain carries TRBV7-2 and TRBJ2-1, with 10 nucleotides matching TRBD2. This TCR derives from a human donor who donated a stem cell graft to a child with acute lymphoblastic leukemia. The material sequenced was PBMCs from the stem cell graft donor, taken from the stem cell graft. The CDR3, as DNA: TGTGCCAGCAGCAAATTTCTAGCGGGAGTTTTTAATGAGCAGTTCTTC. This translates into CASSKFLAGVFNEQFF.